The rows below give T cell receptor beta chains drawn from one sample of a study of T cell responses to AZD1222 COVID-19 vaccine. This table comes from immunoSEQ multiplex PCR, and its TCRdb copy is limited to in-frame clones, with some not included. Among 83,000 or so clones listed, roughly 90% were seen once. The material sequenced was peripheral blood, taken on day 0 of MenACWY control vaccination. The receptors were gathered from an adult in good health. Both conserved end residues are part of each CDR3. D genes are given only for firm matches. Expanded clones get a size class; other rows say once, few or many, or leave the size out.

CDR3 protein: CASSEDRETDEQFF
CDR3 DNA: TGTGCCAGCAGTGAGGACAGGGAAACCGATGAGCAGTTCTTC
J gene: TRBJ2-1
clone size: NA
D gene: TRBD1
V gene: TRBV6-4

CDR3 protein: CATSPQGARTEAFF
CDR3 DNA: TGTGCCACCAGCCCACAGGGGGCAAGGACTGAAGCTTTCTTT
J gene: TRBJ1-1
clone size: NA
D gene: TRBD1
V gene: TRBV15

CDR3 protein: CASSFPGRGEQYF
CDR3 DNA: TGTGCCAGCAGCTTCCCAGGGAGAGGGGAGCAGTACTTC
J gene: TRBJ2-7
clone size: NA
D gene: NA
V gene: TRBV11-2

CDR3 protein: CASRNSGQASKKLFF
CDR3 DNA: TGTGCCAGCAGAAATTCGGGACAGGCTTCAAAAAAACTGTTTTTT
J gene: TRBJ1-4
clone size: NA
D gene: TRBD1
V gene: TRBV14

CDR3 protein: CASSVAPEGGSSYEQYF
CDR3 DNA: TGTGCCAGCAGCGTAGCGCCGGAGGGCGGGAGCTCCTACGAGCAGTACTTC
J gene: TRBJ2-7
clone size: NA
D gene: TRBD2
V gene: TRBV9

CDR3 protein: CASRRWDTEAFF
CDR3 DNA: TGCGCCAGCAGGAGATGGGACACTGAAGCTTTCTTT
J gene: TRBJ1-1
clone size: NA
D gene: NA
V gene: TRBV10-2

CDR3 protein: CASSIIYPIPFYEQYF
CDR3 DNA: TGTGCCAGTAGTATAATCTACCCTATCCCTTTCTACGAGCAGTACTTC
J gene: TRBJ2-7
clone size: NA
D gene: NA
V gene: TRBV19

CDR3 protein: CASSMTLRATSTDTQYF
CDR3 DNA: TGTGCCAGTAGTATGACCCTTAGGGCAACTAGCACAGATACGCAGTATTTT
J gene: TRBJ2-3
clone size: NA
D gene: NA
V gene: TRBV19

CDR3 protein: CASSTGNGILYGYTF
CDR3 DNA: TGTGCCAGCAGCACAGGGAATGGGATACTTTATGGCTACACCTTC
J gene: TRBJ1-2
clone size: NA
D gene: NA
V gene: TRBV7-8

CDR3 protein: CAISGVGAGELFF
CDR3 DNA: TGTGCCATCAGTGGCGTGGGGGCCGGGGAGCTGTTTTTT
J gene: TRBJ2-2
clone size: NA
D gene: NA
V gene: TRBV10-3

CDR3 protein: CATLTGRSEQYF
CDR3 DNA: TGTGCTACCTTAACCGGCCGCAGCGAGCAGTACTTC
J gene: TRBJ2-7
clone size: NA
D gene: NA
V gene: TRBV11-2

CDR3 protein: CASSLPSTDTQYF
CDR3 DNA: TGTGCCAGCTCCCTCCCCAGCACAGATACGCAGTATTTT
J gene: TRBJ2-3
clone size: NA
D gene: NA
V gene: TRBV18

CDR3 protein: CASNLDGSPNYGYTF
CDR3 DNA: TGTGCCAGCAACTTGGATGGGTCTCCTAACTATGGCTACACCTTC
J gene: TRBJ1-2
clone size: NA
D gene: NA
V gene: TRBV28

CDR3 protein: CASSLIAGGTEAFF
CDR3 DNA: TGTGCCAGCAGTTTAATCGCAGGTGGGACCGAAGCTTTCTTT
J gene: TRBJ1-1
clone size: NA
D gene: NA
V gene: TRBV27

CDR3 protein: CASSLGGPHQPQHF
CDR3 DNA: TGCGCCAGCAGCTTGGGGGGCCCCCATCAGCCCCAGCATTTT
J gene: TRBJ1-5
clone size: NA
D gene: NA
V gene: TRBV5-1

CDR3 protein: CASSLGDRGNTEAFF
CDR3 DNA: TGCGCCAGCAGCTTAGGGGACAGGGGGAACACTGAAGCTTTCTTT
J gene: TRBJ1-1
clone size: once
D gene: TRBD1
V gene: TRBV5-1

CDR3 protein: CASSLRVGWPQHF
CDR3 DNA: TGTGCCAGCAGCTTACGGGTGGGGTGGCCCCAGCATTTT
J gene: TRBJ1-5
clone size: NA
D gene: NA
V gene: TRBV11-2

CDR3 protein: CASSQEGQGAYSNQPQHF
CDR3 DNA: TGCGCCAGCAGCCAAGAAGGACAGGGAGCTTATAGCAATCAGCCCCAGCATTTT
J gene: TRBJ1-5
clone size: NA
D gene: TRBD1
V gene: TRBV4-1

CDR3 protein: CASSEYSQLRAEAFF
CDR3 DNA: TGTGCCAGCAGTGAATATAGTCAGCTCCGGGCTGAAGCTTTCTTT
J gene: TRBJ1-1
clone size: NA
D gene: NA
V gene: TRBV25-1

CDR3 protein: CAWSGVNTEAFF
CDR3 DNA: TGTGCCTGGAGTGGGGTGAACACTGAAGCTTTCTTT
J gene: TRBJ1-1
clone size: NA
D gene: NA
V gene: TRBV30

CDR3 protein: CASIRGTEAFF
CDR3 DNA: TGTGCCAGTATCCGGGGGACTGAAGCTTTCTTT
J gene: TRBJ1-1
clone size: NA
D gene: NA
V gene: TRBV19

CDR3 protein: CASSQALAGGSQETQYF
CDR3 DNA: TGCGCCAGCAGCCAAGCGCTAGCGGGAGGCTCCCAAGAGACCCAGTACTTC
J gene: TRBJ2-5
clone size: NA
D gene: TRBD2
V gene: TRBV4-1

CDR3 protein: CASSPSTVSNTGELFF
CDR3 DNA: TGCGCCAGCAGCCCATCGACAGTCTCGAACACCGGGGAGCTGTTTTTT
J gene: TRBJ2-2
clone size: NA
D gene: NA
V gene: TRBV5-1

CDR3 protein: CSAGRGDGYTF
CDR3 DNA: TGCAGTGCGGGGCGAGGGGATGGCTACACCTTC
J gene: TRBJ1-2
clone size: NA
D gene: NA
V gene: TRBV20-1

CDR3 protein: CASRWASYNEQFF
CDR3 DNA: TGTGCCAGCAGGTGGGCTTCCTACAATGAGCAGTTCTTC
J gene: TRBJ2-1
clone size: NA
D gene: NA
V gene: TRBV2

CDR3 protein: CAWSVRGNQPQHF
CDR3 DNA: TGTGCCTGGAGTGTCAGGGGCAATCAGCCCCAGCATTTT
J gene: TRBJ1-5
clone size: NA
D gene: NA
V gene: TRBV30

CDR3 protein: CAISDSPGLAEGVMNEQFF
CDR3 DNA: TGTGCCATCAGTGACTCACCGGGACTAGCGGAGGGGGTTATGAATGAGCAGTTCTTC
J gene: TRBJ2-1
clone size: NA
D gene: TRBD2
V gene: TRBV10-3

CDR3 protein: CASKGPGLGYEQYF
CDR3 DNA: TGTGCCAGCAAGGGTCCGGGACTCGGCTACGAGCAGTACTTC
J gene: TRBJ2-7
clone size: few
D gene: NA
V gene: TRBV6-5

CDR3 protein: CASSGVGVTGELFF
CDR3 DNA: TGCGCCAGCAGTGGAGTAGGAGTCACCGGGGAGCTGTTTTTT
J gene: TRBJ2-2
clone size: NA
D gene: NA
V gene: TRBV10-1

CDR3 protein: CASSYLGGPYEQYF
CDR3 DNA: TGTGCCAGCAGTTACCTCGGGGGGCCCTACGAGCAGTACTTC
J gene: TRBJ2-7
clone size: once
D gene: NA
V gene: TRBV6-5

CDR3 protein: CASSKSQANYGYTF
CDR3 DNA: TGTGCCAGCAGCAAGTCCCAAGCTAACTATGGCTACACCTTC
J gene: TRBJ1-2
clone size: few
D gene: NA
V gene: TRBV21-1

CDR3 protein: CASTGSPGTGNYEQYF
CDR3 DNA: TGTGCCAGCACTGGCTCCCCCGGGACCGGCAATTACGAGCAGTACTTC
J gene: TRBJ2-7
clone size: NA
D gene: NA
V gene: TRBV25-1

CDR3 protein: CASSLSGSLEAFF
CDR3 DNA: TGTGCCAGCAGCTTAAGTGGGAGCCTTGAAGCTTTCTTT
J gene: TRBJ1-1
clone size: NA
D gene: NA
V gene: TRBV7-3

CDR3 protein: CSASRGQETQYF
CDR3 DNA: TGCAGTGCTAGTAGGGGCCAAGAGACCCAGTACTTC
J gene: TRBJ2-5
clone size: NA
D gene: NA
V gene: TRBV20-1

CDR3 protein: CASSPDLLGTPNTEAFF
CDR3 DNA: TGTGCCAGCAGTCCCGATTTACTAGGGACACCGAACACTGAAGCTTTCTTT
J gene: TRBJ1-1
clone size: NA
D gene: NA
V gene: TRBV6-6

CDR3 protein: CASSLARGNSPLHF
CDR3 DNA: TGTGCCAGCAGTTTAGCCAGGGGTAATTCACCCCTCCACTTT
J gene: TRBJ1-6
clone size: NA
D gene: NA
V gene: TRBV27

CDR3 protein: CASSQEGGTYEQYF
CDR3 DNA: TGTGCCAGCAGCCAAGAGGGTGGGACCTACGAGCAGTACTTC
J gene: TRBJ2-7
clone size: NA
D gene: NA
V gene: TRBV3-1/TRBV3-2

CDR3 protein: CASSQGRSEEQYF
CDR3 DNA: TGTGCCAGCAGCCAAGGGCGGAGTGAGGAACAGTACTTC
J gene: TRBJ2-7
clone size: NA
D gene: NA
V gene: TRBV3-1/TRBV3-2

CDR3 protein: CASSGQLMNTEAFF
CDR3 DNA: TGCGCCAGCAGTGGTCAGCTCATGAACACTGAAGCTTTCTTT
J gene: TRBJ1-1
clone size: NA
D gene: NA
V gene: TRBV10-2

CDR3 protein: CASSERDRGAF
CDR3 DNA: TGTGCCAGCAGTGAAAGGGACAGGGGGGCGTTC
J gene: TRBJ1-2
clone size: NA
D gene: TRBD1
V gene: TRBV2

CDR3 protein: CASSVGPHFATNEKLFF
CDR3 DNA: TGTGCCAGCAGTGTAGGGCCCCACTTTGCAACTAATGAAAAACTGTTTTTT
J gene: TRBJ1-4
clone size: NA
D gene: NA
V gene: TRBV21-1

CDR3 protein: CASSLGQGEKLFF
CDR3 DNA: TGTGCCAGCAGCTTGGGACAGGGTGAAAAACTGTTTTTT
J gene: TRBJ1-4
clone size: NA
D gene: TRBD1
V gene: TRBV7-2

CDR3 protein: CASSQGSTYEQFF
CDR3 DNA: TGCGCCAGCAGCCAAGGGTCGACCTATGAGCAGTTCTTC
J gene: TRBJ2-1
clone size: once
D gene: NA
V gene: TRBV4-3

CDR3 protein: CASSYFQGSGNTIYF
CDR3 DNA: TGTGCCAGCAGTTACTTCCAGGGATCTGGAAACACCATATATTTT
J gene: TRBJ1-3
clone size: NA
D gene: NA
V gene: TRBV6-5

CDR3 protein: CASSIVQGTEAFF
CDR3 DNA: TGTGCCAGTAGTATCGTTCAGGGGACTGAAGCTTTCTTT
J gene: TRBJ1-1
clone size: NA
D gene: NA
V gene: TRBV19

CDR3 protein: CASSQFLNTLNYGYTF
CDR3 DNA: TGTGCCAGCAGCCAATTTCTCAACACACTAAACTATGGCTACACCTTC
J gene: TRBJ1-2
clone size: NA
D gene: NA
V gene: TRBV3-1/TRBV3-2

CDR3 protein: CAIEPNTGELFF
CDR3 DNA: TGTGCCATCGAACCGAACACCGGGGAGCTGTTTTTT
J gene: TRBJ2-2
clone size: NA
D gene: NA
V gene: TRBV10-3

CDR3 protein: CASSLTSGETQYF
CDR3 DNA: TGTGCCAGCAGCTTAACTAGCGGGGAGACCCAGTACTTC
J gene: TRBJ2-5
clone size: NA
D gene: TRBD2
V gene: TRBV7-2

CDR3 protein: CATSRLGDNEQFF
CDR3 DNA: TGTGCCACCAGTCGCTTGGGCGACAATGAGCAGTTCTTC
J gene: TRBJ2-1
clone size: few
D gene: NA
V gene: TRBV24-1

CDR3 protein: CASSVGQGTDTQYF
CDR3 DNA: TGTGCCAGCAGCGTTGGACAGGGCACAGATACGCAGTATTTT
J gene: TRBJ2-3
clone size: NA
D gene: TRBD1
V gene: TRBV9

CDR3 protein: CAWNRGTNEKLFF
CDR3 DNA: TGTGCCTGGAACAGGGGAACTAATGAAAAACTGTTTTTT
J gene: TRBJ1-4
clone size: NA
D gene: TRBD1
V gene: TRBV30

CDR3 protein: CASNEPPGETQYF
CDR3 DNA: TGTGCCAGCAACGAGCCCCCGGGAGAGACCCAGTACTTC
J gene: TRBJ2-5
clone size: NA
D gene: NA
V gene: TRBV27

CDR3 protein: CASNPQGGTGELFF
CDR3 DNA: TGTGCCAGCAATCCGCAGGGTGGCACCGGGGAGCTGTTTTTT
J gene: TRBJ2-2
clone size: NA
D gene: NA
V gene: TRBV6-5

CDR3 protein: CASSMGQGDTEAFF
CDR3 DNA: TGTGCCAGTAGTATGGGACAGGGCGACACTGAAGCTTTCTTT
J gene: TRBJ1-1
clone size: once
D gene: TRBD1
V gene: TRBV19

CDR3 protein: CASSQDTGTHNEQFF
CDR3 DNA: TGTGCCAGCAGCCAAGATACCGGGACTCACAATGAGCAGTTCTTC
J gene: TRBJ2-1
clone size: NA
D gene: NA
V gene: TRBV3-1/TRBV3-2